The present T cell receptor beta chain was sequenced within a study of T cell responses to AZD1222 COVID-19 vaccine (dated by TCRdb to the early 2020s). Context from the whole study: TCR sequencing covered fewer than 250 trial participants: about 210 given two doses of AZD1222 and 26 given two doses of MenACWY control vaccine. Enrollment into the trials was organized by age into subgroups of 18-55, 56-69 and 70-plus years, and those subgroups contained approximately 150, 30 and 60 TCR-sequenced participants, respectively.

This clone was counted a few times. Its antigen is unknown. Base qualities are not recorded, but no much larger clone differs from it by a single base. The CDR3 spans 13 residues, from the cysteine through the phenylalanine. The DNA shown is the 39-base CDR3, in frame from base 1. Looking up the germline V gene yields CDR1 MNHEY and CDR2 SVGEGT. V drops 5 bases and J drops 4 bases, leaving 12 bases in between. The CDR3 regions of human TCRbeta chains were analyzed by immunosequencing. The source study handled its data this way. Repertoire TCRs were matched against a reference library of SARS-CoV-2-specific TCRs generated with the MIRA antigen-specificity platform. Breadth was defined as the fraction of unique TCRs that were SARS-CoV-2-associated, and depth was defined as the fraction of total T cells that were SARS-CoV-2-associated. Using the MIRA data, each spike-specific TCR was mapped to the spike region that the TCR reacts to and placed in a CD4 or CD8 class. Log10-transformed breadth and depth values were compared by one-way ANOVA with Sidak's multiple comparisons tests. This immuneACCESS table, as held by TCRdb, lists in-frame sequences with V and J called but not all clones. Of the missing ones, under half trace to an unresolved V gene in checked studies; the others have no known cause. V and J calls plus clone size are reproduced from that table; the DNA served to infer D and trimming. Present in this sample are roughly 77,000 clones, more than 85% of which were seen just once. 4.7% of the sample rests with the top ten.

The time point label, as the study defines it: about 28 days (+/-7) after the second vaccine dose. AZD1222 recipients with second doses at about 4 weeks or about 12 weeks were pooled, because spike-specific TCR depth and breadth did not differ between schedules. Samples from vaccinated people were obtained from the UK trials COV001 and COV002, which included a single-blind randomized controlled phase 2/3 trial of AZD1222 (ChAdOx1 nCoV-19) in healthy adults. Trial participant PBMC samples were collected at day 0 and day 28 after the second dose for TCRbeta chain sequencing. The full study reports these points: In the small 56-69-year group, the increase in depth fell short of significance, most likely because of low power. The whole spike protein was spanned by vaccine-associated CD4 TCRs, and dominant responses were seen in regions 160-218 and 743-854. Conclusions about previously exposed vaccinees are limited because only six or seven AZD1222 recipients were SARS-CoV-2 seropositive at baseline. Because no samples from the day 14 peak response were available, repertoires could be characterized only after the peak T cell response. Reportedly, close to half of the unique spike-specific TCRs recognized epitopes lying outside the regions that are mutated in the B.1.351 and B.1.1.7 variants. Most participants were white British and females outnumbered males, and the authors suggested that clonal diversity may have been underestimated. After two AZD1222 doses, both the breadth and the depth of spike-specific TCRs were significantly higher than at day 0 and than in MenACWY recipients.

The receptor comes from an adult who received the AZD1222 COVID-19 vaccine. The sequencing here drew on peripheral blood, taken 28 days after the second AZD1222 dose. This sequence uses TRBV6-2 or TRBV6-3 and TRBJ2-7; the D gene could be TRBD1 or TRBD2, each one agreeing over 5 bases. The nucleotide sequence is TGTGCCAGCAGTCGGGACCACCGGTACGAGCAGTACTTC. Its coded protein is CASSRDHRYEQYF.